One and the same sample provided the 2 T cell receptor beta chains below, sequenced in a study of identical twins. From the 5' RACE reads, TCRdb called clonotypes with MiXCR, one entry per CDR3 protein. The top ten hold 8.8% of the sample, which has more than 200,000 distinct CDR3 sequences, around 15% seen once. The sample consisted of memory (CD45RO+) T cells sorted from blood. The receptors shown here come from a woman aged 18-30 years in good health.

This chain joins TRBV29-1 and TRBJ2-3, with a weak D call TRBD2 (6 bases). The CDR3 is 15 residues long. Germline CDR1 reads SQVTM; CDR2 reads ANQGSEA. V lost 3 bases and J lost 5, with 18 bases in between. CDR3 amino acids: CSVDVTSQRGDTQYF. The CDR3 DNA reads TGCAGCGTTGATGTAACTAGCCAACGGGGAGATACGCAGTATTTT.

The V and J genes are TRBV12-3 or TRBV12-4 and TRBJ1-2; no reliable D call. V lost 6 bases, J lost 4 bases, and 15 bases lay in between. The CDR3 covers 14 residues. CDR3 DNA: TGTGCCAGCAGCTCCCCTCCGAAAAGCTATGGCTACACCTTC. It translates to CASSSPPKSYGYTF.